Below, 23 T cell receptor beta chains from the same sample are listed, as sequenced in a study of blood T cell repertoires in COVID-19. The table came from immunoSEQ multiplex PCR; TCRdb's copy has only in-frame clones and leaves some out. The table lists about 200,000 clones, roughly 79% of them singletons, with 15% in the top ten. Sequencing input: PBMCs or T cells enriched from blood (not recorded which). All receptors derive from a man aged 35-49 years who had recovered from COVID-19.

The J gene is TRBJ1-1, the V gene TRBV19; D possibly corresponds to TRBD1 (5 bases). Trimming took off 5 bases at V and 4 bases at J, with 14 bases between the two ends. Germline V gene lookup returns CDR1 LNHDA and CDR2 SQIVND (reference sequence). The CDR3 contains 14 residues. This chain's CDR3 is CASSLDWGGTEAFF. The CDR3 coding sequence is TGTGCCAGTAGTCTGGATTGGGGGGGCACTGAAGCTTTCTTT.

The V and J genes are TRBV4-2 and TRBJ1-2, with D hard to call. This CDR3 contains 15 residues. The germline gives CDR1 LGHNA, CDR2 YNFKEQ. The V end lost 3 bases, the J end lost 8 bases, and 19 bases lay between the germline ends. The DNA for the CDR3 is TGTGCCAGCAGCCACCCCGGGAGTTCGCCTGAGGGCTACACCTTC. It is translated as CASSHPGSSPEGYTF.

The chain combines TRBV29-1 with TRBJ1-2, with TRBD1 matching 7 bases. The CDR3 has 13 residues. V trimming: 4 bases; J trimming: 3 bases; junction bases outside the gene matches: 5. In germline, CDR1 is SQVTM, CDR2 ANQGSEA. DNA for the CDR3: TGCAGCGTTGGAGACAGGGTGGACTATGGCTACACCTTC. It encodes CSVGDRVDYGYTF.

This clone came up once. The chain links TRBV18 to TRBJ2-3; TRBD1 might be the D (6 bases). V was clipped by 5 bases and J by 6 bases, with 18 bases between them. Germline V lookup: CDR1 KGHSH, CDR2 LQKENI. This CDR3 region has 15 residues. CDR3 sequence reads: CASSRERGSHDTQYF. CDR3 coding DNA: TGTGCCAGCTCAAGGGAAAGGGGGTCCCATGATACGCAGTATTTT. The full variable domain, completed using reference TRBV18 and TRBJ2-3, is NAGVMQNPRHLVRRRGQEARLRCSPMKGHSHVYWYRQLPEEGLKFMVYLQKENIIDESGMPKERFSAEFPKEGPSILRIQQVVRGDSAAYFCASSRERGSHDTQYFGPGTRLTVL.

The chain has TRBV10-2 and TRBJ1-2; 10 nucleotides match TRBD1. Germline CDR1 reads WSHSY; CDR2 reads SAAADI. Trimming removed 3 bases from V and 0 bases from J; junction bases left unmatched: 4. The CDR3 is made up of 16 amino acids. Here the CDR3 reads CASSDGQGGANYGYTF. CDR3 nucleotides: TGCGCCAGCAGTGATGGACAGGGGGGCGCTAACTATGGCTACACCTTC.

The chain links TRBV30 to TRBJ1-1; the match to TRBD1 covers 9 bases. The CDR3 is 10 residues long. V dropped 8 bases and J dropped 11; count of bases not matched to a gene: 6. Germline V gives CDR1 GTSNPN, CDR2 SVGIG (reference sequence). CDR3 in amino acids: CALLGTGAFF. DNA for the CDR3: TGTGCCCTCCTCGGGACAGGGGCTTTCTTT. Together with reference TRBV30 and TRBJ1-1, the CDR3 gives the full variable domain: SQTIHQWPATLVQPVGSPLSLECTVEGTSNPNLYWYRQAAGRGLQLLFYSVGIGQISSEVPQNLSASRPQDRQFILSSKKLLLSDSGFYLCALLGTGAFFGQGTRLTVV.

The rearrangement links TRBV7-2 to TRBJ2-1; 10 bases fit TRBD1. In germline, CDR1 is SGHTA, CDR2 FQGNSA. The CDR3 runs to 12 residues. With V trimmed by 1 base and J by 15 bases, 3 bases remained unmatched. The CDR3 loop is CASSLDRDRGFF. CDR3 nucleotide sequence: TGTGCCAGCAGCTTAGATCGGGACAGGGGGTTCTTC.

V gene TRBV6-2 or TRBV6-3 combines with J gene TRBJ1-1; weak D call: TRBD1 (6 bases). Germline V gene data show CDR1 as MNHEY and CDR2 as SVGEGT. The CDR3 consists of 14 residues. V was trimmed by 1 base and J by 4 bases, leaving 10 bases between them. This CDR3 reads CASSYFPTGTEAFF. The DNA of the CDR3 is TGTGCCAGCAGTTACTTCCCGACAGGCACTGAAGCTTTCTTT.

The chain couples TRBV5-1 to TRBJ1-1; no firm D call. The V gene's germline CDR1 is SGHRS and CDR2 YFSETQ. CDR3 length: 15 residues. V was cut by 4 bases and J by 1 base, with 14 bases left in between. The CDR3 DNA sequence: TGCGCCAGCAGCATAATCCCGACGGGGAACACTGAAGCTTTCTTT. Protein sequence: CASSIIPTGNTEAFF.

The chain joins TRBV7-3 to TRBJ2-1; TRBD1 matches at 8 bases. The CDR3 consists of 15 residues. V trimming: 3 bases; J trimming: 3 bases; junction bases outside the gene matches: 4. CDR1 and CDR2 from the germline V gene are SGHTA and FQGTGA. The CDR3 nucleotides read TGTGCCAGCAGCTTGACAGGGGAATTCTACAATGAGCAGTTCTTC. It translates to CASSLTGEFYNEQFF.

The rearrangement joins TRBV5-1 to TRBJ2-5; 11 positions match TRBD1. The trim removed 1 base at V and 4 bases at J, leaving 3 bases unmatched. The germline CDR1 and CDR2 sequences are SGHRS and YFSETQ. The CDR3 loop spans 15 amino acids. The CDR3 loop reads CASSLLGTGGETQYF. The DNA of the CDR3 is TGCGCCAGCAGCTTGTTAGGGACAGGGGGAGAGACCCAGTACTTC.

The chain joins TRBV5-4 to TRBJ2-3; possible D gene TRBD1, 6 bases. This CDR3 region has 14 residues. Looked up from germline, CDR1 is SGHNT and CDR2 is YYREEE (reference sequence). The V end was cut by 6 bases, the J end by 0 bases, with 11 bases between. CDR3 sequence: CASNRDTSTDTQYF. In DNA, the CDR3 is TGTGCCAGCAACCGGGACACCAGCACAGATACGCAGTATTTT.

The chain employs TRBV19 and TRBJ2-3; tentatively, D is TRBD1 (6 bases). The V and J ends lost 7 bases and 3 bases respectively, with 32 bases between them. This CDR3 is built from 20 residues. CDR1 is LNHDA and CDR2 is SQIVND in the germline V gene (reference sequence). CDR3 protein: CASTLNPPVLVRGPTDTQYF. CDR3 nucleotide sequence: TGTGCCAGTACACTCAACCCACCCGTGTTGGTCAGGGGTCCTACAGATACGCAGTATTTT.

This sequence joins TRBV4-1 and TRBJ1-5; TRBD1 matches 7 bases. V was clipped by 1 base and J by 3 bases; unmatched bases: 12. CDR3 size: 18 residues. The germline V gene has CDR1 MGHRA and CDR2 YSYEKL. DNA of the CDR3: TGCGCCAGCAGCCAAGCCCCTGCGACAGGGTGGAACAATCAGCCCCAGCATTTT. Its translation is CASSQAPATGWNNQPQHF.

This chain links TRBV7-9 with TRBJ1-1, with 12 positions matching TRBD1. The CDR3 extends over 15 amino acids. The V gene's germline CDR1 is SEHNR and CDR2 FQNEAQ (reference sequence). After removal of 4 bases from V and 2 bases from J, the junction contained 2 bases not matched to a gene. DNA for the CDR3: TGTGCCAGCAGCTGGGGACAGGGGGCCAACACTGAAGCTTTCTTT. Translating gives CASSWGQGANTEAFF. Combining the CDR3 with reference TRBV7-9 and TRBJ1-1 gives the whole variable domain DTGVSQNPRHKITKRGQNVTFRCDPISEHNRLYWYRQTLGQGPEFLTYFQNEAQLEKSRLLSDRFSAERPKGSFSTLEIQRTEQGDSAMYLCASSWGQGANTEAFFGQGTRLTVV.

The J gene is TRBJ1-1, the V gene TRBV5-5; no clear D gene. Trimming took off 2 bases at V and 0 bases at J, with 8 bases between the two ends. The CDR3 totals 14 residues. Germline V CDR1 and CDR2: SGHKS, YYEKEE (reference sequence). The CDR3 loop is CASSFFVLNTEAFF. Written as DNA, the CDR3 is TGTGCCAGCAGCTTTTTTGTCTTGAACACTGAAGCTTTCTTT.

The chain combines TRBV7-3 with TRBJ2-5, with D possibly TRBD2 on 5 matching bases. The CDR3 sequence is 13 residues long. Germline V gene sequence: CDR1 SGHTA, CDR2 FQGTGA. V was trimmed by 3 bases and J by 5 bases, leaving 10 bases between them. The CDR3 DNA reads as TGTGCCAGCAGCTTCGAGGGAGCGGAGACCCAGTACTTC. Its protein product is CASSFEGAETQYF.

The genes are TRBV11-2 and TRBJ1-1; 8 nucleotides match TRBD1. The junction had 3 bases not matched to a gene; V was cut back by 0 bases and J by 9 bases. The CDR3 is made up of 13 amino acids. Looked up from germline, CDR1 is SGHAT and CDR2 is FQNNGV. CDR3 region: CASSLDWTGKAFF. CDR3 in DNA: TGTGCCAGCAGCTTAGATTGGACAGGGAAAGCTTTCTTT.

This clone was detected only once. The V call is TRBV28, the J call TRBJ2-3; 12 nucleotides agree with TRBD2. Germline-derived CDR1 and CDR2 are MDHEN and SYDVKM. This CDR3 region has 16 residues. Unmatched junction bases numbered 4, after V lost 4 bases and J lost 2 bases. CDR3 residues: CASSSSSGGATDTQYF. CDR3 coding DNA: TGTGCCAGCAGTTCTTCTAGCGGGGGGGCCACAGATACGCAGTATTTT.

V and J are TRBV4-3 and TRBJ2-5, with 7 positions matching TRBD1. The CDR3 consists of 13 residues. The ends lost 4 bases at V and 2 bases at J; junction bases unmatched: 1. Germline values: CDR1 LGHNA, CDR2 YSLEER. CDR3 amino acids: CASSRDRQETQYF. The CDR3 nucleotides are TGCGCCAGCAGCCGGGACAGACAAGAGACCCAGTACTTC.

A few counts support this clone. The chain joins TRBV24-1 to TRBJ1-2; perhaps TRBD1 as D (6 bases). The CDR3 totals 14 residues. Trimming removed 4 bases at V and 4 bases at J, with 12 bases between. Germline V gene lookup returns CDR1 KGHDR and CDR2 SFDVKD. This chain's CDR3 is CATSEGRQVYGYTF. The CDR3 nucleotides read TGTGCCACCAGTGAGGGTCGACAGGTCTATGGCTACACCTTC.

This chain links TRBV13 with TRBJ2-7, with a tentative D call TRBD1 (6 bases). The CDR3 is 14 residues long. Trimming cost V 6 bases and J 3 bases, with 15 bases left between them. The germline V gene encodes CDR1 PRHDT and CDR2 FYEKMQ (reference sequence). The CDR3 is CASREQGRSYEQYF. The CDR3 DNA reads TGTGCCAGCAGGGAACAGGGTCGGAGCTACGAGCAGTACTTC.

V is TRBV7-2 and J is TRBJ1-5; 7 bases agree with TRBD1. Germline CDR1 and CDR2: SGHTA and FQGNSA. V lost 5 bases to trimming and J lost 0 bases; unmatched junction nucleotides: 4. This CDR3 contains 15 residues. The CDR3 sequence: CASSPDRSSNQPQHF. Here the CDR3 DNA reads TGTGCCAGCAGCCCGGACAGGAGTAGCAATCAGCCCCAGCATTTT.